The clone carrying this TCR beta chain turned up a few times. What it recognizes is unknown. These data belong to a study of cytomegalovirus exposure and HLA in healthy donors. Study overall: A previous analysis identified 100 million to 120 million unique TCR beta sequences derived from around 200 million T cells.

Vbeta (60) and Jbeta (13) primers were used in the PCR. Data came from immunoSEQ multiplex PCR; TCRdb stores just in-frame clones and leaves some out. Of around 170,000 clones in the sample, around 80% are singletons; the top ten hold around 1.4%. Study-level points and caveats: In a later analysis, a missense DCLRE1C variant was linked to TCR beta V- and J-gene trimming. Reportedly, HLA-A and HLA-B alleles of most subjects were accurately predicted from TCR beta.

Nominally healthy donors were sampled, though unrecorded immune exposures were likely. V dropped 2 bases and J dropped 5 bases, with 16 bases sitting between them. The CDR3 spans 16 residues. Germline-derived CDR1 and CDR2 are MGHRA and YSYEKL. This receptor was taken from a girl aged 10-17 years in good health and CMV-seropositive. Sequences were obtained from PBMCs. The chain carries TRBV4-1 and TRBJ2-1; a possible D gene is TRBD2 (5 bases). Here the CDR3 reads CASSQRAPAGDNEQFF. DNA of the CDR3: TGCGCCAGCAGCCAAAGGGCCCCGGCGGGCGACAATGAGCAGTTCTTC.